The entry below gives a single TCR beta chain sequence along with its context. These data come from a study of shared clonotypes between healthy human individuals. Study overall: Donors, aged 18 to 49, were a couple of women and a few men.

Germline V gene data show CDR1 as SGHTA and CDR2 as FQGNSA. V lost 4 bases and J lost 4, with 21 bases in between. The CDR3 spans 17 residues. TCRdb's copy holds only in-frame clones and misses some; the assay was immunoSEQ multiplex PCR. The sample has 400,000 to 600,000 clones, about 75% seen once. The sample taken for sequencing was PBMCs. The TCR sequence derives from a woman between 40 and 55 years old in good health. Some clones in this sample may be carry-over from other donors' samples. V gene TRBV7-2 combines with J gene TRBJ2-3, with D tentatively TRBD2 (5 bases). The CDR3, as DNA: TGTGCCAGCAGCTCCCCCCCCGGGCGGGCTTCTGCAGATACGCAGTATTTT. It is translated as CASSSPPGRASADTQYF.